This entry lists 23 T cell receptor beta chains sequenced from one sample in a study of OX40 agonist ivuxolimab in advanced cancers. The assay was immunoSEQ multiplex PCR, and TCRdb's table has in-frame clones only and misses some. The sample includes more than 65,000 clones, roughly 90% of them seen just once. Sample: CD4+ or CD8+ T cells sorted from blood, taken in a trial of the OX40 agonist ivuxolimab. The receptor source for this set is an adult with an advanced solid tumor such as melanoma, head and neck, liver or kidney cancer.

The rearrangement links TRBV6-5 to TRBJ1-6; D is perhaps TRBD1 (5 bases). Germline CDR1 MNHEY, CDR2 SVGAGI. There are 12 residues in the CDR3. V lost 6 bases, J lost 10 bases, and 10 bases lay in between. The DNA for the CDR3 is TGTGCCAGCAGCCCGGAGGGGTCACCCCTCCACTTT. It encodes CASSPEGSPLHF.

V gene TRBV19 combines with J gene TRBJ2-1; 7 positions agree with TRBD1. CDR3 length: 15 residues. The trim removed 5 bases at V and 4 bases at J, leaving 8 bases unmatched. Germline CDR1 reads LNHDA; CDR2 reads SQIVND (reference sequence). CDR3 in amino acids: CASSERGQRYNEQFF. In DNA form, the CDR3 reads TGTGCCAGTAGTGAAAGGGGGCAACGATACAATGAGCAGTTCTTC. The variable domain in full, with the rest retrieved from reference TRBV19 and TRBJ2-1, is DGGITQSPKYLFRKEGQNVTLSCEQNLNHDAMYWYRQDPGQGLRLIYYSQIVNDFQKGDIAEGYSVSREKKESFPLTVTSAQKNPTAFYLCASSERGQRYNEQFFGPGTRLTVL.

The rearrangement uses TRBV7-8 and TRBJ1-1; D gene unclear. The V gene lost 5 bases and the J gene lost 8 bases, with 6 bases spanning the gap. The CDR3 runs 10 residues. The germline CDR1 and CDR2 sequences are SGHVS and FQNEAQ. In nucleotides, the CDR3 is TGTGCCAGCAGCCCGAACGAAGCTTTCTTT. This codes for CASSPNEAFF.

This rearrangement joins TRBV30 to TRBJ2-7, with D possibly TRBD2 on 6 matching bases. The germline V and J ends were trimmed by 5 bases and 1 base, with 9 bases remaining between them. The CDR3 is made up of 12 amino acids. Germline assignment: CDR1 GTSNPN and CDR2 SVGIG (reference sequence). CDR3 region: CAWERVSYEQYF. The CDR3 DNA reads as TGTGCCTGGGAGCGGGTTTCCTACGAGCAGTACTTC.

The gene calls are TRBV19 and TRBJ2-7; D unresolved. V shed 5 bases and J shed 1 base, with 9 bases lying between them. The CDR3 loop spans 13 amino acids. Per the germline V gene, CDR1 is LNHDA and CDR2 is SQIVND (reference sequence). In DNA form, the CDR3 reads TGTGCCAGTAGTGGGCCGATTTCCTACGAGCAGTACTTC. Translation: CASSGPISYEQYF.

V is TRBV7-2 and J is TRBJ2-5; the match to TRBD2 covers 15 bases. The DNA matches TRBJ2-7 better at its end, which makes the J call doubtful. The CDR3 consists of 17 residues. From germline, CDR1 is SGHTA and CDR2 FQGNSA. CDR3 loop: CASSFGLAGGLPYEQYF. In DNA, the CDR3 is TGTGCCAGCAGCTTCGGACTAGCGGGGGGGCTCCCCTACGAGCAGTACTTC.

This chain uses TRBV7-9 with TRBJ2-2; TRBD1 agrees at 8 bases. The length of the CDR3 is 17 residues. Trimming removed 4 bases from V and 0 bases from J; junction bases left unmatched: 7. Germline CDR1 reads SEHNR; CDR2 reads FQNEAQ (reference sequence). The CDR3 coding sequence is TGTGCCAGCAGCTCCTCTAGGACAGGGCCGAACACCGGGGAGCTGTTTTTT. Amino acids: CASSSSRTGPNTGELFF.

This chain joins TRBV6-6 and TRBJ2-3; TRBD1 or TRBD2 may be the D gene (6 bases each). Trimming left V 11 bases short and J 3 bases short, with 15 bases between. The CDR3 is 13 amino acids. Germline CDR1 MNHNY, CDR2 SVGAGI (reference sequence). The CDR3 loop is CAGQGGPTDTQYF. The CDR3, as DNA: TGTGCCGGGCAAGGGGGGCCAACAGATACGCAGTATTTT.

This clone was observed many times. V is TRBV9 and J is TRBJ1-1; D not resolved. The CDR3 is 14 residues long. V lost 0 bases and J lost 7, with 13 bases in between. Germline CDR1 and CDR2: SGDLS and YYNGEE. The DNA for the CDR3 is TGTGCCAGCAGCGTAGCTAAGGAAGGGAGTGAAGCTTTCTTT. The encoded protein is CASSVAKEGSEAFF.

The chain couples TRBV28 to TRBJ2-7, with a possible D match to TRBD1 (6 bases). Per germline, CDR1 MDHEN and CDR2 SYDVKM. Trimming stripped 6 bases from V and 4 bases from J, with 19 bases between. This CDR3 region has 15 residues. CDR3 sequence: CASRVTGTLDYEQYF. For the CDR3, the DNA is TGTGCCAGCAGAGTAACCGGGACATTAGATTACGAGCAGTACTTC.

The rearrangement links TRBV9 to TRBJ2-1, with D uncertain. V lost 6 bases and J lost 9, with 19 bases in between. Germline V lookup: CDR1 SGDLS, CDR2 YYNGEE. The CDR3 extends over 14 amino acids. This CDR3 is CASTPVVVRGEQFF. CDR3 DNA sequence: TGTGCCAGCACCCCGGTGGTAGTCCGCGGTGAGCAGTTCTTC. The variable domain in full, with the rest retrieved from reference TRBV9 and TRBJ2-1, is DSGVTQTPKHLITATGQRVTLRCSPRSGDLSVYWYQQSLDQGLQFLIQYYNGEERAKGNILERFSAQQFPDLHSELNLSSLELGDSALYFCASTPVVVRGEQFFGPGTRLTVL.

V and J are TRBV9 and TRBJ2-1; 9 positions match TRBD2. The length of the CDR3 is 15 residues. The germline CDR1 and CDR2 sequences are SGDLS and YYNGEE. J gave up 3 bases and V 0 bases, and 1 base lay outside the gene matches. The CDR3 sequence is CASSVGAGGYNEQFF. DNA of the CDR3: TGTGCCAGCAGCGTAGGAGCGGGGGGCTACAATGAGCAGTTCTTC.

This clone was detected only once. The chain has TRBV6-1 and TRBJ2-7, with D maybe TRBD2 (5 bases). Trimming stripped 6 bases from V and 2 bases from J, with 17 bases between. Germline assignment: CDR1 MNHNS and CDR2 SASEGT. The CDR3 length is 15 residues. CDR3 amino acids: CASSATPSGPYEQYF. DNA for the CDR3: TGTGCCAGCAGCGCCACCCCGAGCGGTCCCTACGAGCAGTACTTC.

This chain connects TRBV5-1 to TRBJ2-7; perhaps TRBD1 as D (7 bases). The germline V gene encodes CDR1 SGHRS and CDR2 YFSETQ. The CDR3 is made up of 14 amino acids. V was shortened by 5 bases and J by 2 bases, with 14 bases between the two germline ends. CDR3 sequence: CASSEAGGTYEQYF. DNA of the CDR3: TGCGCCAGCAGTGAGGCAGGGGGGACCTACGAGCAGTACTTC.

The chain combines TRBV7-6 with TRBJ2-3, with 13 positions matching TRBD2. The CDR3 has 19 residues. Germline loops: CDR1 SGHVS, CDR2 FNYEAQ. Losses at the gene ends were 5 bases for V and 2 bases for J; bases not matched to a gene: 13. CDR3 sequence reads: CASSLSGLAGVPPTDTQYF. Written as DNA, the CDR3 is TGTGCCAGCAGCCTAAGCGGACTAGCGGGGGTCCCCCCCACAGATACGCAGTATTTT.

V and J are TRBV27 and TRBJ2-7; D is possibly TRBD1 (5 bases). Trimming cost V 0 bases and J 2 bases, with 11 bases left between them. Germline loops: CDR1 MNHEY, CDR2 SMNVEV (reference sequence). This CDR3 spans 15 amino acids. The CDR3 loop is CASSLSGATPYEQYF. In nucleotides, the CDR3 is TGTGCCAGCAGTTTATCTGGGGCCACCCCCTACGAGCAGTACTTC.

This CDR3 reads CASSPQGASGEAYEQYF. The DNA for the CDR3 is TGTGCCAGCTCACCACAGGGAGCTAGCGGGGAAGCCTACGAGCAGTACTTC. This chain uses TRBV18 with TRBJ2-7; 9 positions match TRBD2. Germline CDR1 is KGHSH and CDR2 is LQKENI. V lost 1 base and J lost 2; bases outside the gene matches: 9. The CDR3 totals 17 residues.

The V and J genes are TRBV6-5 and TRBJ2-5; 9 positions match TRBD2. This CDR3 contains 15 residues. CDR1 is MNHEY, CDR2 SVGAGI, per germline. The ends lost 6 bases at V and 5 bases at J; junction bases unmatched: 10. In DNA form, the CDR3 reads TGTGCCAGCAGGGGAGGGACTAGCAGCTGGGAGACCCAGTACTTC. It specifies CASRGGTSSWETQYF.

This clone was seen only once. The V and J genes are TRBV7-8 and TRBJ1-2; 7 nucleotides line up with TRBD1. Germline lookup yields CDR1 SGHVS and CDR2 FQNEAQ. With 5 bases clipped from V and 8 bases from J, the junction kept 11 bases outside the gene matches. The CDR3 contains 14 residues. The CDR3 coding sequence is TGTGCCAGCAGCCCGTATGGGACAGTTGACGGCTACACCTTC. Translation gives CASSPYGTVDGYTF.

The rearrangement links TRBV6-5 to TRBJ2-1, with TRBD2 matching 8 bases. Germline assignment: CDR1 MNHEY and CDR2 SVGAGI. The CDR3 covers 12 residues. Losses at the gene ends were 4 bases for V and 10 bases for J; bases not matched to a gene: 3. CDR3 region: CASSSPGGEQFF. CDR3 sequence (DNA): TGTGCCAGCAGTTCGCCGGGGGGGGAGCAGTTCTTC.

This chain joins TRBV9 and TRBJ2-5; possible D gene TRBD2, 6 bases. The end of the DNA is better explained by TRBJ2-7, so the J call may be wrong. Germline-derived CDR1 and CDR2 are SGDLS and YYNGEE. This CDR3 spans 15 amino acids. The CDR3 nucleotides read TGTGCCAGCAGCGTAGAGGCCGGAGGGTCCTACGAGCAGTACTTC. Its translation is CASSVEAGGSYEQYF.

The chain carries TRBV4-3 and TRBJ2-7, with 10 bases aligning to TRBD2. The V gene's germline CDR1 is LGHNA and CDR2 YSLEER. The CDR3 covers 16 residues. The V gene end was trimmed by 1 base and the J gene end by 2 bases; junction bases not matched to a gene: 5. The CDR3 sequence is CASSQAPGLATYEQYF. The CDR3 region has the DNA TGCGCCAGCAGCCAAGCGCCGGGACTAGCGACCTACGAGCAGTACTTC.

The V call is TRBV5-4, the J call TRBJ2-3, with D possibly TRBD1 on 6 matching bases. CDR1 SGHNT and CDR2 YYREEE come from the germline V gene (reference sequence). The CDR3 covers 15 residues. V lost 4 bases, J lost 2 bases, and 14 bases lay in between. DNA for the CDR3: TGTGCCAGCAGCATTCGGACAGAGAACACAGATACGCAGTATTTT. Translation: CASSIRTENTDTQYF. Filled out from reference TRBV5-4 and TRBJ2-3, the complete variable domain reads ETGVTQSPTHLIKTRGQQVTLRCSSQSGHNTVSWYQQALGQGPQFIFQYYREEENGRGNFPPRFSGLQFPNYSSELNVNALELDDSALYLCASSIRTENTDTQYFGPGTRLTVL.